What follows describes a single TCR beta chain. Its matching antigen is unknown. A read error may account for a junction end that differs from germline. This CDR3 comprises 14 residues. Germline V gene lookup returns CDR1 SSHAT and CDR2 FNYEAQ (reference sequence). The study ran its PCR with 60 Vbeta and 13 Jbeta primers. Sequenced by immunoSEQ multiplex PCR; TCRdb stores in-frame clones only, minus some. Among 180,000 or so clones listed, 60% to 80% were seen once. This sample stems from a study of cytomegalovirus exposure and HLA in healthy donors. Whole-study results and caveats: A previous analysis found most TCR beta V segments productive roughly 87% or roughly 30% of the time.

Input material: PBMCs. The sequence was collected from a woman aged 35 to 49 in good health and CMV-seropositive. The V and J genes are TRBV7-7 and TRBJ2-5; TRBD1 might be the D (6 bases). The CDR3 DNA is TGTGCTAGCAGCTTAGTATCAGGGGAAGAGACCCAGTACTTC. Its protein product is CASSLVSGEETQYF. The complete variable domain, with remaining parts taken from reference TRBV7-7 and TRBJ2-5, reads GAGVSQSPRYKVTKRGQDVTLRCDPISSHATLYWYQQALGQGPEFLTYFNYEAQPDKSGLPSDRFSAERPEGSISTLTIQRTEQRDSAMYRCASSLVSGEETQYFGPGTRLLVL.